This is a list of T cell receptor beta chains from one sample in a study of cytomegalovirus exposure and HLA in healthy donors. The repertoire was sequenced with immunoSEQ multiplex PCR; TCRdb's copy has only in-frame clones and lacks some. Of 110,000 or so clones listed, around three quarters are singletons. The specimen was PBMCs. The receptors originated from a woman aged 50 to 60 in good health and CMV-seropositive. The CDR3 runs from the conserved cysteine through the conserved F or W. Fields, in order: D gene, J gene, V gene, CDR3 length, clone size, CDR3 protein, CDR3 DNA. D genes are given only for firm matches. Part of the rows lack a size; the others show once, few, many or a class for expanded clones.

>TRBD1|TRBJ2-7|TRBV2|14|NA
CASNTDRGSYEQYF
TGTGCCAGCAACACGGACAGGGGTAGTTACGAGCAGTACTTC
>NA|TRBJ2-1|TRBV29-1|15|few
CSAPPLAGAVNEQFF
TGCAGCGCCCCCCCATTAGCCGGAGCCGTCAATGAGCAGTTCTTC
>NA|TRBJ2-1|TRBV6-4|15|NA
CASSEGQDSYNEQFF
TGTGCCAGCAGTGAAGGCCAGGACTCCTACAATGAGCAGTTCTTC
>TRBD1|TRBJ1-6|TRBV27|13|NA
CASGGTESSPLHF
TGTGCCAGCGGCGGGACAGAGTCTTCACCCCTCCACTTT
>NA|TRBJ1-3|TRBV5-4|14|once
CASRTWGVGNTIYF
TGTGCCAGCAGAACGTGGGGCGTTGGAAACACCATATATTTT
>NA|TRBJ2-4|TRBV28|11|few
CASQGSNIQYF
TGTGCCAGCCAGGGTTCAAACATTCAGTACTTC
>TRBD1|TRBJ1-5|TRBV15|17|NA
CATSRALRTDRNQPQHF
TGTGCCACCAGCAGAGCTTTGAGGACGGACAGGAACCAGCCCCAGCATTTT
>TRBD2|TRBJ2-7|TRBV7-9|17|NA
CSSSLARLAGGPYEQYF
TGTTCCAGCAGCTTAGCGCGTCTAGCGGGAGGACCATACGAGCAGTACTTC
>TRBD1|TRBJ1-2|TRBV5-1|14|NA
CASSEQGEGYGYTF
TGCGCCAGCAGCGAACAGGGGGAGGGCTATGGCTACACCTTC
>NA|TRBJ2-1|TRBV7-9|12|NA
CASSSQGDEQFF
TGTGCCAGCAGCTCACAGGGCGATGAGCAGTTCTTC
>TRBD1|TRBJ1-2|TRBV4-1|16|few
CASSPGTGEGNYGYTF
TGCGCCAGCAGCCCTGGGACAGGGGAGGGGAACTACGGCTACACCTTC
>NA|TRBJ1-3|TRBV4-1|15|NA
CASSREGSSGNTIYF
TGCGCCAGCAGCCGGGAGGGGAGCTCTGGAAACACCATATATTTT
>TRBD2|TRBJ2-3|TRBV28|16|few
CASSSTGAGGTDTQYF
TGTGCCAGCAGTTCGACGGGGGCGGGGGGGACAGATACGCAGTATTTT
>NA|TRBJ2-1|TRBV5-6|14|NA
CASSLVTGYNEQFF
TGTGCCAGCAGCTTGGTTACAGGCTACAATGAGCAGTTCTTC
>TRBD1|TRBJ1-5|TRBV7-9|15|once
CASSQDRYGNQPQHF
TGTGCCAGCAGCCAGGACAGGTACGGCAATCAGCCCCAGCATTTT
>NA|TRBJ2-3|TRBV7-3|13|NA
CASSDQWGDTQYF
TGTGCCAGCAGTGATCAATGGGGCGATACGCAGTATTTT
>NA|TRBJ2-5|TRBV7-8|16|NA
CASSPLTIYQGETQYF
TGTGCCAGCAGCCCCCTGACTATCTACCAGGGGGAGACCCAGTACTTC
>NA|TRBJ1-5|TRBV4-3|14|NA
CASSQRTGNQPQHF
TGCGCCAGCAGCCAACGGACAGGCAATCAGCCCCAGCATTTT
>NA|TRBJ2-5|TRBV18|14|few
CASSLMAIGETQYF
TGTGCCAGCTCCCTCATGGCGATCGGGGAGACCCAGTACTTC
>NA|TRBJ1-2|TRBV7-2|13|NA
CASSLTGGGGYTF
TGTGCCAGCAGTTTAACGGGGGGTGGTGGCTACACCTTC
>TRBD1|TRBJ1-5|TRBV15|17|NA
CATSPGATGVSNQPQHF
TGTGCCACCAGTCCGGGGGCAACAGGGGTTAGCAATCAGCCCCAGCATTTT
>NA|TRBJ2-5|TRBV9|14|NA
CASSAQGWQETQYF
TGTGCCAGCAGCGCGCAGGGGTGGCAAGAGACCCAGTACTTC
>NA|TRBJ1-1|TRBV7-9|13|NA
CASSLGGVTEAFF
TGTGCCAGCAGCTTGGGGGGGGTCACTGAAGCTTTCTTT
>TRBD1|TRBJ2-5|TRBV10-1|13|NA
CASTRGLGETQYF
TGCGCCAGCACCAGGGGGCTTGGAGAGACCCAGTACTTC
>NA|TRBJ1-5|TRBV6-5|15|NA
CASSYSVTGHQPQHF
TGTGCCAGCAGTTACTCGGTCACAGGACATCAGCCCCAGCATTTT
>NA|TRBJ1-1|TRBV4-1|14|many
CASSQVKGLTEAFF
TGCGCCAGCAGCCAAGTCAAGGGGTTGACTGAAGCTTTCTTT
>TRBD2|TRBJ2-7|TRBV9|14|NA
CASSKGLAGREQYF
TGTGCCAGCAGCAAGGGACTAGCGGGACGCGAGCAGTACTTC
>TRBD2|TRBJ2-1|TRBV5-1|15|NA
CASSLGLAGNNEQFF
TGCGCCAGCAGCTTGGGGCTAGCGGGAAACAATGAGCAGTTCTTC
>NA|TRBJ2-7|TRBV2|13|NA
CASTMEVGDEQYF
TGTGCCAGCACAATGGAGGTTGGGGACGAGCAGTACTTC
>NA|TRBJ1-6|TRBV6-1|14|NA
CASTTGGPGSPLHF
TGTGCCAGCACTACTGGTGGGCCGGGATCACCCCTCCACTTT
>NA|TRBJ1-2|TRBV10-3|12|NA
CAISTGSYGYTF
TGTGCCATCAGTACAGGTTCCTATGGCTACACCTTC
>TRBD1|TRBJ2-5|TRBV2|16|NA
CASSEAWDSFQETQYF
TGTGCCAGCAGTGAAGCGTGGGACAGCTTCCAAGAGACCCAGTACTTC
>TRBD1|TRBJ1-1|TRBV7-9|16|NA
CASTFSGTGRNTEAFF
TGTGCCAGCACCTTCTCCGGGACAGGGAGGAACACTGAAGCTTTCTTT
>NA|TRBJ2-7|TRBV19|15|NA
CASSMVLDNSYEQYF
TGTGCCAGTAGTATGGTTTTGGACAACTCCTACGAGCAGTACTTC
>NA|TRBJ2-7|TRBV9|14|NA
CASSVAVSSYEQYF
TGTGCCAGCAGCGTAGCGGTTAGCTCCTACGAGCAGTACTTC
>NA|TRBJ1-1|TRBV9|14|NA
CASRPGRLSTEAFF
TGTGCCAGCAGACCTGGGAGGCTAAGCACTGAAGCTTTCTTT
>TRBD1|TRBJ2-2|TRBV9|14|few
CASSEQGYTGELFF
TGTGCCAGCAGCGAACAGGGGTACACCGGGGAGCTGTTTTTT
>NA|TRBJ1-6|TRBV6-5|13|NA
CASSTGVNSPLHF
TGTGCCAGCAGTACGGGGGTAAATTCACCCCTCCACTTT
>NA|TRBJ1-1|TRBV14|15|NA
CASSQDGTGGTEAFF
TGTGCCAGCAGCCAAGATGGGACGGGGGGGACTGAAGCTTTCTTT
>TRBD1|TRBJ1-6|TRBV6-6|16|NA
CASSYPRQGTNSPLHF
TGTGCCAGCAGTTACCCGAGACAGGGGACCAATTCACCCCTCCACTTT
>TRBD2|TRBJ2-1|TRBV9|16|NA
CASSVVGGGGGGEQFF
TGTGCCAGCAGCGTAGTGGGGGGCGGGGGGGGTGGAGAGCAGTTCTTC
>TRBD2|TRBJ2-5|TRBV27|15|NA
CASSYTGGPAETQYF
TGTGCCAGCAGTTATACGGGGGGGCCCGCGGAGACCCAGTACTTC
>TRBD1|TRBJ1-1|TRBV6-5|16|once
CASSYTRTGGFGEAFF
TGTGCCAGCAGTTATACCAGGACAGGGGGCTTCGGTGAAGCTTTCTTT
>NA|TRBJ2-5|TRBV15|15|NA
CATSRDGLASETQYF
TGTGCCACCAGCAGAGACGGGCTAGCTAGTGAGACCCAGTACTTC
>NA|TRBJ2-7|TRBV5-4|15|NA
CASSPQPGNFYEQYF
TGTGCCAGCAGCCCCCAACCAGGAAACTTCTACGAGCAGTACTTC
>NA|TRBJ1-1|TRBV19|13|many
CASTREGFTEAFF
TGTGCCAGTACCCGCGAGGGCTTCACTGAAGCTTTCTTT
>NA|TRBJ1-2|TRBV5-6|13|NA
CASSLDMAQGCTF
TGTGCCAGCAGCTTGGACATGGCACAGGGCTGCACCTTC
>NA|TRBJ1-2|TRBV7-9|14|few
CASTPRTGLYGYTF
TGTGCCAGCACCCCCCGGACCGGACTGTATGGCTACACCTTC
>NA|TRBJ2-3|TRBV10-2|13|NA
CASSESRRDTQYF
TGCGCCAGCAGTGAGTCTAGGCGGGATACGCAGTATTTT
>NA|TRBJ2-7|TRBV7-8|14|NA
CASSSLLHSYEQYF
TGTGCCAGCAGCTCACTTCTTCACTCCTACGAGCAGTACTTC
>TRBD2|TRBJ2-7|TRBV9|15|NA
CASSVRTSGIYEQYF
TGTGCCAGCAGCGTAAGGACTAGCGGGATATACGAGCAGTACTTC
>NA|TRBJ2-6|TRBV4-3|14|few
CASSQENRGGVLTF
TGCGCCAGCAGCCAAGAAAACAGGGGAGGCGTCCTGACTTTC
>TRBD2|TRBJ2-7|TRBV5-5|16|NA
CASSTGPASGSDEQYF
TGTGCCAGCAGCACCGGACCGGCTAGCGGGAGCGACGAGCAGTACTTC
>NA|TRBJ2-5|TRBV20-1|11|NA
CSARDGETQYF
TGCAGTGCTAGAGACGGTGAGACCCAGTACTTC
>TRBD1|TRBJ2-7|TRBV6-6|16|NA
CASSSESGQGAYEQYF
TGTGCCAGCAGTTCGGAATCGGGACAGGGGGCCTACGAGCAGTACTTC
>NA|TRBJ1-5|TRBV7-3|14|NA
CASSIDGGNQPQHF
TGTGCCAGCAGTATCGACGGGGGCAATCAGCCCCAGCATTTT
>NA|TRBJ1-5|TRBV9|15|NA
CASSAGGGAGQPQHF
TGTGCCAGCAGCGCGGGAGGGGGGGCAGGTCAGCCCCAGCATTTT
>NA|TRBJ2-5|TRBV2|12|NA
CASYRAGETQYF
TGTGCCAGCTACCGAGCGGGAGAGACCCAGTACTTC
>NA|TRBJ2-7|TRBV6-5|14|few
CASSYQFRVGEQYF
TGTGCCAGCAGTTACCAGTTTCGGGTGGGCGAGCAGTACTTC
>TRBD2|TRBJ2-5|TRBV5-1|15|NA
CASSLAGLARETQYF
TGCGCCAGCAGCTTGGCGGGACTAGCGAGGGAGACCCAGTACTTC